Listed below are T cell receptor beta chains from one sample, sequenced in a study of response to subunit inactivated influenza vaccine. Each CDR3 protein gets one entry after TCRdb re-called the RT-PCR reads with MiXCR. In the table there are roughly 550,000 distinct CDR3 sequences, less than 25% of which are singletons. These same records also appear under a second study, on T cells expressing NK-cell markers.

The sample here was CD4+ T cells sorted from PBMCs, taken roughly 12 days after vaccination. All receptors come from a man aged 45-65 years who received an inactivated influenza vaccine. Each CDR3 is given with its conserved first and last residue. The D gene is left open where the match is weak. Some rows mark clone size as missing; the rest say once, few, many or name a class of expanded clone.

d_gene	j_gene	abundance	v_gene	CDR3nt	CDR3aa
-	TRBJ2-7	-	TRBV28	TGTGCCAGCAGTTTGGTACGGGCCCGCGAGCAGTACTTC	CASSLVRAREQYF
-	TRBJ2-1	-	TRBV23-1	TGCGCCAGCAGTCAATCGCCGAGTTTCTGGGCGTTGAATGAGCAGTTCTTC	CASSQSPSFWALNEQFF
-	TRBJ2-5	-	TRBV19	TGTGCCAGTGCGCGGACAGTAAGAGAGACCCAGTACTTC	CASARTVRETQYF
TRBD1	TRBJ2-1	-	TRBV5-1	TGCGCCAGCAGCTTCCGACAGGGCGACGATGAGCAGTTCTTC	CASSFRQGDDEQFF
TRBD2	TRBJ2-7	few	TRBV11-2	TGTGCCAGCAGCTTAGAGAGCGGGGAGAGCTACGAGCAGTACTTC	CASSLESGESYEQYF
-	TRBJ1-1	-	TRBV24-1	TGTGCCACCAGTGATTTGGGACCGCAGAACACTGAAGCTTTCTTT	CATSDLGPQNTEAFF
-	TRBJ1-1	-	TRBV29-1	TGCAGCGTTAATTCGGGCTCTAGGGACACTGAAGCTTTCTTT	CSVNSGSRDTEAFF
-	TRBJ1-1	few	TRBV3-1	TGTGCCAGCAGCCCGGGACCCCCGAATGTGTACACTGAAGCTTTCTTT	CASSPGPPNVYTEAFF
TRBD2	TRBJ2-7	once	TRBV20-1	TGCAGTGCTAGAGATGCGTCAGGGACTAGCGGGAGTTCCTACGAGCAGTACTTC	CSARDASGTSGSSYEQYF
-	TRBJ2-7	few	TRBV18	TGTGCCAGCTCACCGGGGGGATCGACCGGAGAGCAGTACTTC	CASSPGGSTGEQYF
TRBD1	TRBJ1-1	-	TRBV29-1	TGCAGCGTTTGGGACAGGGAGGGCACTGAAGCTTTCTTT	CSVWDREGTEAFF
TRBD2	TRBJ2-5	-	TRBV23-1	TGCGCCAGCCATGGACTAGCGGGGGGGCGGGAGACCCAGTACTTC	CASHGLAGGRETQYF
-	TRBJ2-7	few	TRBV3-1	TGTGCCAGCAGCCAGTGGCAATCCTACGAGCAGTACTTC	CASSQWQSYEQYF
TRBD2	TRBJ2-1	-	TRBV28	TGTGCCAGCGGGACTAGCGGGAGTCATGAGCAGTTCTTC	CASGTSGSHEQFF
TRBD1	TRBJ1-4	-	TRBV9	TGTGCCAGCAGCTTAACAGGGGCATGGGAAAAACTGTTTTTT	CASSLTGAWEKLFF
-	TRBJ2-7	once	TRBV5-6	TGTGCCAGCAGCTTGCGTTCCAGTTCCTCCTACGAGCAGTACTTC	CASSLRSSSSYEQYF
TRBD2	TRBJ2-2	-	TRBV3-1	TGTGCCAGCAGCCGCGGGGGGACGGGCACCGGGGAGCTGTTTTTT	CASSRGGTGTGELFF
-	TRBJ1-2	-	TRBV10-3	TGTGCCATCAGTGACGGGGGTAGCTATGGCTACACCTTC	CAISDGGSYGYTF
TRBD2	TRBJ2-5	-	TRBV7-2	TGTGCCAGCAGACTCTCGTTAGCGGGAGGGTCGGGAGAGACCCAGTACTTC	CASRLSLAGGSGETQYF
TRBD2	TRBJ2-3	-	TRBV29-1	TGCAGCGCTAAGGCCGCTGGCGGGAGTGCAGATACGCAGTATTTT	CSAKAAGGSADTQYF
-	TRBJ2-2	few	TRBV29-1	TGCAGCGTTGGGGCCGGGTATGGCACCGGGGAGCTGTTTTTT	CSVGAGYGTGELFF
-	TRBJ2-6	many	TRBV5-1	TGCGCCAGCAGCTTGGCGGGGTATGGGGATCTTGGTGGGGCCAACGTCCTGACTTTC	CASSLAGYGDLGGANVLTF
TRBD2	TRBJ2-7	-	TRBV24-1	TGTGCCACCAGTGAAGCGGGGGGATCGAGGGAGCAGTACTTC	CATSEAGGSREQYF
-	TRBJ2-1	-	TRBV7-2	TGTGCCAGCAGCCCAACACAGGGCCCAGGTAACAATGAGCAGTTCTTC	CASSPTQGPGNNEQFF
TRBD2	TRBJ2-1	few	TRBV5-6	TGTGCCAGCAGCCGCGGGACTAGCGGGGGGCCGTACAATGAGCAGTTCTTC	CASSRGTSGGPYNEQFF
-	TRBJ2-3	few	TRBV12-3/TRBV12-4	TGTGCCAGCAGTCAGGGGACTTCCGGGCGCACAGATACGCAGTATTTT	CASSQGTSGRTDTQYF
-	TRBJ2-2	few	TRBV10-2	TGCGCCAGCAGTGGGCCGTCTAGTGGCACCGGGGAGCTGTTTTTT	CASSGPSSGTGELFF
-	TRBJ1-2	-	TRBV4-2	TGTGCCAGCAGCCAAGGGAGGGGGAGGGGCCTCGGTGGCTACACCTTC	CASSQGRGRGLGGYTF
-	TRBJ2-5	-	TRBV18	TGTGCCAGCTCACCAGGGCGACAGAATTTGGAGACCCAGTACTTC	CASSPGRQNLETQYF
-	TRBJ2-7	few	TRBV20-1	TGCAGTGCTAGAGAGGCCGGGAGCTCCTACGAGCAGTACTTC	CSAREAGSSYEQYF
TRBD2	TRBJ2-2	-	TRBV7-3	TGTGCCAGCAGTTCTAGCGGGATAAACACCGGGGAGCTGTTTTTT	CASSSSGINTGELFF
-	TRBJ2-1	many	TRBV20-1	TGCAGTGCTAGAATGCCGGGACTTGACAATGAGCAGTTCTTC	CSARMPGLDNEQFF
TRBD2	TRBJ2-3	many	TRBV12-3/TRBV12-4	TGTGCCAGCAGTTTAGGACTAGCGTCAGATACGCAGTATTTT	CASSLGLASDTQYF
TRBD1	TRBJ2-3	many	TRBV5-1	TGCGCCAGCAGCCGGACCGCGGGACAGGGTGGTACAGATACGCAGTATTTT	CASSRTAGQGGTDTQYF
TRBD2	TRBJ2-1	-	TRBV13	TGTGCCAGCTTCCTCGGCGGGAGAACCCACAATGAGCAGTTCTTC	CASFLGGRTHNEQFF
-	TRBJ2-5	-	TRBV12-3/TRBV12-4	TGTGCCAGCAGTTTCTTTGCCGGGCAGCAAGAGACCCAGTACTTC	CASSFFAGQQETQYF